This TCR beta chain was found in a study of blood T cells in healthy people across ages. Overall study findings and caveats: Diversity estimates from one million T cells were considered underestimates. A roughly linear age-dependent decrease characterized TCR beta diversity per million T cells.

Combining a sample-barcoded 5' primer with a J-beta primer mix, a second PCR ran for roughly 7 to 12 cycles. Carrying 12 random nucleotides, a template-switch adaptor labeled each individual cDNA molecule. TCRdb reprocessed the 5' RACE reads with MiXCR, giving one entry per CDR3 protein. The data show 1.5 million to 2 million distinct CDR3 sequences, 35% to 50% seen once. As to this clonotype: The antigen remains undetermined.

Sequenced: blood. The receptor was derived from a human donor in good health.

CDR3 in amino acids: CASSLVESYSGYTF. The DNA for the CDR3 is TGTGCCAGCTCCCTCGTGGAATCTTATTCTGGCTACACCTTC. V gene TRBV25-1 combines with J gene TRBJ1-2, with unresolved D. V lost 8 bases and J lost 7, with 20 bases in between. Looked up from germline, CDR1 is MGHDK and CDR2 is SYGVNS. The CDR3 is made up of 14 amino acids.